A single sample is the source of the 25 T cell receptor beta chains below, sequenced in a study of T-cell reconstitution after alpha-beta-depleted transplantation in children. Molecular barcoding with unique molecular identifiers was used for the TCRbeta library. One entry per CDR3 protein, called by TCRdb with MiXCR from the PCR reads. Seen here are hundreds of thousands of distinct CDR3 sequences, 10% to 15% observed once, and the top ten hold 0.79%. The material was PBMCs, obtained before TCRalphabeta/CD19-depleted stem cell transplant. The receptors were sampled from a girl aged 2 to 9 with congenital amegakaryocytic thrombocytopenia, due to receive a stem cell transplant.

This clonotype was seen at least ten times. The chain carries TRBV7-8 and TRBJ2-3; D uncertain. This CDR3 contains 13 residues. The V gene lost 4 bases and the J gene lost 0 bases, with 5 bases spanning the gap. Germline assignment: CDR1 SGHVS and CDR2 FQNEAQ. CDR3 in DNA: TGTGCCAGCAGCTACCCTAGCACAGATACGCAGTATTTT. Residues: CASSYPSTDTQYF.

CDR3 protein: CAISGTQDEQFF. CDR3 nucleotide sequence: TGTGCCATCAGTGGGACACAGGATGAGCAGTTCTTC. The chain employs TRBV10-3 and TRBJ2-1; TRBD1 might be the D (5 bases). The CDR3 covers 12 residues. Trimming removed 4 bases at V and 8 bases at J, with 9 bases between. The germline V gene has CDR1 ENHRY and CDR2 SYGVKD.

This clonotype came up many times. This rearrangement joins TRBV20-1 to TRBJ2-7; 9 nucleotides align to TRBD2. Trimming at V came to 6 bases and at J to 3 bases, leaving 18 bases not matched to a gene. The CDR3 is 17 residues long. In germline, CDR1 is DFQATT, CDR2 SNEGSKA (reference sequence). The CDR3 coding sequence is TGCAGTGCCACGAGATTAGCGGGAGACCCCACAGGCTACGAGCAGTACTTC. Amino acid sequence: CSATRLAGDPTGYEQYF.

This clonotype has a count of ten or more. The chain has TRBV2 and TRBJ1-1; D ambiguous. Trimming pared 2 bases from V and 3 bases from J, leaving 13 bases between. CDR1 is SNHLY, CDR2 FYNNEI, per germline. This CDR3 contains 15 residues. The CDR3 spells CASSELRAMDTEAFF. In nucleotides, the CDR3 is TGTGCCAGCAGTGAACTTCGGGCTATGGACACTGAAGCTTTCTTT.

This clonotype has ten or more counts. CDR3 in DNA: TGCAGTGCTAGAGATCTTCATGGGGAACTTATAGAGACCCAGTACTTC. It codes for CSARDLHGELIETQYF. The J gene is TRBJ2-5, the V gene TRBV20-1; D not certain. The ends were cut back, 0 bases at V and 4 bases at J, with 18 bases in the middle. The CDR3 has 16 amino acids. Germline V CDR1 and CDR2: DFQATT, SNEGSKA (reference sequence).

This clonotype has at least ten counts. The chain couples TRBV20-1 to TRBJ2-3; a possible D gene is TRBD2 (5 bases). CDR1 is DFQATT, CDR2 SNEGSKA, per germline (reference sequence). The CDR3 has 17 residues. With 1 base removed from V and 8 bases from J, the gap between germline ends came to 25 bases. CDR3 sequence reads: CSARALGVLARGRTQYF. CDR3 nucleotides: TGCAGTGCTAGAGCCCTCGGCGTCCTAGCCCGGGGTCGTACGCAGTATTTT.

This chain uses TRBV20-1 with TRBJ1-2; 7 bases agree with TRBD1. Germline V gives CDR1 DFQATT, CDR2 SNEGSKA (reference sequence). The CDR3 sequence is 15 residues long. After removal of 3 bases from V and 0 bases from J, the junction contained 7 bases not matched to a gene. As DNA, the CDR3 is TGCAGTGCTAGGGGACAGTTCACCCCTAACTATGGCTACACCTTC. It translates to CSARGQFTPNYGYTF.

In the case of this clonotype: A much larger clone is a single base away; this may be a read error. The rearrangement joins TRBV12-3 or TRBV12-4 to TRBJ2-5; maybe TRBD2 (5 bases). The CDR3 consists of 14 residues. V lost 5 bases, J lost 4 bases, and 14 bases lay in between. The CDR3 here is CASSTPSLVETQYF. CDR3 nucleotides: TGTGCCAGCAGTACTCCTAGCCTCGTAGAGACCCAGTACTTC.

This clonotype was seen many times. The rearrangement joins TRBV29-1 to TRBJ2-7; possible D gene TRBD1, 6 bases. CDR1 and CDR2 (germline): SQVTM, ANQGSEA. Trimming pared 3 bases from V and 3 bases from J, leaving 9 bases between. There are 12 residues in the CDR3. The CDR3 DNA is TGCAGCGTTGACTACAGGGTCTACGAGCAGTACTTC. This encodes CSVDYRVYEQYF.

In this sample, this clonotype turned up many times. V is TRBV4-1 and J is TRBJ1-5, with 7 positions matching TRBD1. CDR1 is MGHRA, CDR2 YSYEKL, per germline. The J segment lost 1 base and the V segment lost 4 bases, leaving 7 bases of the junction unmatched. This CDR3 contains 16 residues. CDR3 DNA: TGCGCCAGCAGCCTAACCTACAGGGGCAGCAATCAGCCCCAGCATTTT. Residues: CASSLTYRGSNQPQHF.

This clonotype was detected only a few times. V usage is TRBV5-5 and J usage is TRBJ2-2; D uncertain. The V and J ends lost 1 base and 6 bases respectively, with 13 bases between them. The CDR3 has 15 amino acids. The germline V gene has CDR1 SGHKS and CDR2 YYEKEE (reference sequence). As DNA, the CDR3 is TGTGCCAGCAGCTTGAGGCGGTCGAGTCCCGGGGAGCTGTTTTTT. Translation: CASSLRRSSPGELFF.

This clonotype was seen a handful of times. The chain has TRBV5-1 and TRBJ1-1, with a tentative D call TRBD1 (5 bases). Germline values: CDR1 SGHRS, CDR2 YFSETQ. The CDR3 is 13 residues long. The V gene lost 7 bases and the J gene lost 1 base, with 11 bases spanning the gap. The CDR3 DNA follows: TGCGCCAGCGCCGCAGGGCAGAACACTGAAGCTTTCTTT. The encoded protein is CASAAGQNTEAFF.

This clonotype was observed many times. V gene TRBV20-1 combines with J gene TRBJ2-5, with D unresolved. The CDR3 is 12 residues long. The V gene lost 3 bases and the J gene lost 3 bases, with 8 bases spanning the gap. Germline V CDR1 and CDR2: DFQATT, SNEGSKA (reference sequence). DNA of the CDR3: TGCAGTGCTAGTTGGGCGGAAGAGACCCAGTACTTC. Translated: CSASWAEETQYF.

CDR3 loop: CASIMGQPGRGAKNIQYF. CDR3 coding DNA: TGTGCCAGCATCATGGGACAGCCTGGCAGGGGTGCCAAAAACATTCAGTACTTC. The chain carries TRBV6-5 and TRBJ2-4, with 7 bases matching TRBD1. Unmatched junction bases numbered 16, after V lost 7 bases and J lost 1 base. Germline CDR1 and CDR2: MNHEY and SVGAGI. The CDR3 has 18 amino acids.

This clonotype was seen a handful of times. CDR3 region: CSAWDSINNEQFF. CDR3 bases: TGCAGTGCTTGGGACTCCATAAACAATGAGCAGTTCTTC. This chain uses TRBV20-1 with TRBJ2-1; D may be TRBD2 (6 bases). V shed 5 bases and J shed 5 bases, with 13 bases lying between them. This CDR3 comprises 13 residues. CDR1 and CDR2 (germline): DFQATT, SNEGSKA (reference sequence).

This clonotype was detected ten times or more. V gene TRBV20-1 combines with J gene TRBJ2-3; D is perhaps TRBD1 (7 bases). The ends were cut back, 6 bases at V and 2 bases at J, with 15 bases in the middle. The CDR3 consists of 14 residues. Germline V gene sequence: CDR1 DFQATT, CDR2 SNEGSKA (reference sequence). The CDR3 protein is CSAPQGGVTDTQYF. The DNA of the CDR3 is TGCAGTGCCCCCCAGGGGGGCGTCACAGATACGCAGTATTTT.

This clonotype was detected ten times or more. In nucleotides, the CDR3 is TGTGCCAGTAGTATTTCCTGGGACACCTATGGCTACACCTTC. This gives the protein CASSISWDTYGYTF. The chain is built from TRBV19 and TRBJ1-2, with a possible D match to TRBD1 (6 bases). Trimming left V 3 bases short and J 4 bases short, with 12 bases between. The CDR3 is 14 residues long. The germline gives CDR1 LNHDA, CDR2 SQIVND (reference sequence).

This clonotype was picked up many times. V usage is TRBV5-1 and J usage is TRBJ1-3; D might be TRBD1 (6 bases). This CDR3 is 15 amino acids long. Germline loops: CDR1 SGHRS, CDR2 YFSETQ. Deletions cut 4 bases from V and 0 bases from J, with 11 bases between. CDR3 residues: CASSPLDSSGNTIYF. The CDR3 DNA is TGCGCCAGCAGCCCGCTGGACAGCTCTGGAAACACCATATATTTT.

This clonotype was found many times. V and J are TRBV5-1 and TRBJ2-5; D may be TRBD1 (5 bases). Looked up from germline, CDR1 is SGHRS and CDR2 is YFSETQ. Deletions cut 4 bases from V and 1 base from J, with 14 bases between. The CDR3 has 15 amino acids. CDR3 DNA: TGCGCCAGCAGCCATTACAGGAGCACCCAAGAGACCCAGTACTTC. Encoded protein: CASSHYRSTQETQYF.

V and J are TRBV5-1 and TRBJ2-7; D is undetermined. This CDR3 has 14 residues. CDR1 is SGHRS and CDR2 is YFSETQ in the germline V gene. V was shortened by 4 bases and J by 3 bases, with 14 bases between the two germline ends. The CDR3 DNA sequence: TGCGCCAGCAGCCCCCTGGATAGGGTCTACGAGCAGTACTTC. Translating it yields CASSPLDRVYEQYF.

This clonotype was seen a handful of times. The chain joins TRBV12-3 or TRBV12-4 to TRBJ1-2, with 9 nucleotides matching TRBD1. This CDR3 has 13 residues. After removal of 6 bases from V and 4 bases from J, the junction contained 3 bases not matched to a gene. The CDR3 DNA follows: TGTGCCAGCAGGCCGACAGGGGGCTATGGCTACACCTTC. Encoded protein: CASRPTGGYGYTF.

Comment on this clonotype: A much larger clone differs by one base, so this may be a read error. The chain joins TRBV6-1 to TRBJ1-5; TRBD1 agrees at 8 bases. The DNA end is more similar to TRBJ2-3, so the J call may be wrong. The CDR3 consists of 16 residues. Germline V gene lookup returns CDR1 MNHNS and CDR2 SASEGT. CDR3 sequence (DNA): TGTGCCAGCAGTCAGGACAGGGTGGGGGGCAATCAGCCCCAGTATTTT. Its protein is CASSQDRVGGNQPQYF.

This clonotype came up many times. The rearrangement joins TRBV5-1 to TRBJ2-7, with D tentatively TRBD1 (5 bases). Germline values: CDR1 SGHRS, CDR2 YFSETQ. Trimming shortened V by 0 bases and J by 3 bases, and 7 bases separated the two germline ends. The CDR3 extends over 13 amino acids. CDR3 DNA: TGCGCCAGCAGCTTGGCCAGGGACTACGAGCAGTACTTC. It specifies CASSLARDYEQYF.

The table lists this clonotype with many counts. The chain couples TRBV2 to TRBJ2-3; D perhaps matches TRBD2 (5 bases). V lost 8 bases to trimming and J lost 6 bases, with 18 bases between them. The germline V gene encodes CDR1 SNHLY and CDR2 FYNNEI. The CDR3 consists of 14 residues. CDR3 in amino acids: CASVRGWPRDTQYF. CDR3 bases: TGTGCCAGCGTTCGGGGATGGCCCAGGGATACGCAGTATTTT.

This clonotype was observed at least ten times. The genes are TRBV12-3 or TRBV12-4 and TRBJ2-5; D might be TRBD1 or TRBD2, each matching 5 bases. V lost 5 bases and J lost 5, with 15 bases in between. The CDR3 spans 14 residues. CDR3 loop: CASSLSYWGETQYF. The CDR3 DNA reads TGTGCCAGCAGTCTTTCCTATTGGGGGGAGACCCAGTACTTC.